This T cell receptor beta chain was obtained from a study of OX40 agonist ivuxolimab in advanced cancers. Study information: Earlier anti-PD-1, anti-PD-L1 or anti-CTLA-4 therapy was permitted; about 44% had received some.

TCRdb's copy holds only in-frame clones and misses some; the assay was immunoSEQ multiplex PCR. The repertoire includes about 21,000 clones, around 84% of them detected once, and 14% sits in the top ten. For this clone: Its antigen is undetermined.

Germline V CDR1 and CDR2: SGHNT, YYREEE (reference sequence). The CDR3 contains 15 residues. V trimming: 0 bases; J trimming: 7 bases; junction bases outside the gene matches: 6. Broader study findings: In a subset of nonresponders, normalized T-cell clonal expansion was also low. Doses of 0.1 to 3.0 mg/kg were accompanied by clonal expansion of CD4+ and CD8+ blood T cells by week 6. The average count of expanded clones was higher among CD8+ T cells than among CD4+.

The clonotype comes from an adult with an advanced solid tumor such as melanoma, head and neck, liver or kidney cancer. Specimen: CD4+ or CD8+ T cells sorted from blood, collected in a trial of the OX40 agonist ivuxolimab. This chain joins TRBV5-4 and TRBJ2-1; 8 nucleotides line up with TRBD2. CDR3 in DNA: TGTGCCAGCAGCTTGGACGGGGGGGGCCTAAATGAGCAGTTCTTC. Amino acid sequence: CASSLDGGGLNEQFF.